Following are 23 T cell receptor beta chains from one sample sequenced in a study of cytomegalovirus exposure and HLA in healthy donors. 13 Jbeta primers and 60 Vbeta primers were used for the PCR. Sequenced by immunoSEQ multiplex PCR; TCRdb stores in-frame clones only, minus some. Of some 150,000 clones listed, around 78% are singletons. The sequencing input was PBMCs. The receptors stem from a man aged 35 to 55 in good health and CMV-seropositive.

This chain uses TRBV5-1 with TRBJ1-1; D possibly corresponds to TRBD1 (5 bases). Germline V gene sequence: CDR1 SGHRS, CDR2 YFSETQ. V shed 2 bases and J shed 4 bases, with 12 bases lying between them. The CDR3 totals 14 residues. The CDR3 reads CASSFKTRATEAFF. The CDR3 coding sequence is TGCGCCAGCAGCTTCAAGACCAGGGCCACTGAAGCTTTCTTT.

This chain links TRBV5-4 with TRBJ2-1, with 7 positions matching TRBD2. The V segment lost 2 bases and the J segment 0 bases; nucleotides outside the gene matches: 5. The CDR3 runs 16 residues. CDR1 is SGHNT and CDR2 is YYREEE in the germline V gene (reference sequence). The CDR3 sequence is CASSLASGSSYNEQFF. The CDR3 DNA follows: TGTGCCAGCAGCTTAGCTAGCGGAAGCTCCTACAATGAGCAGTTCTTC. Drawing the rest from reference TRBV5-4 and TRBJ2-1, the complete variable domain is ETGVTQSPTHLIKTRGQQVTLRCSSQSGHNTVSWYQQALGQGPQFIFQYYREEENGRGNFPPRFSGLQFPNYSSELNVNALELDDSALYLCASSLASGSSYNEQFFGPGTRLTVL.

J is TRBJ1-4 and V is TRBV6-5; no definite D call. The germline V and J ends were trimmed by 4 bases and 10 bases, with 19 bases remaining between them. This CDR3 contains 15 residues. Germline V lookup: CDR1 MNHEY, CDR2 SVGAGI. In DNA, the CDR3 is TGTGCCAGCAGTTCCACGGAGGGTAGCCGAAGAAAACTGTTTTTT. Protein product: CASSSTEGSRRKLFF.

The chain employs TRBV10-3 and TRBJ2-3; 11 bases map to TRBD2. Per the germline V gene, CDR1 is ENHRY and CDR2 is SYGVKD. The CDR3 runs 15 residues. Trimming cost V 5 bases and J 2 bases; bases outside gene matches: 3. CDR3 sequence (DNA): TGTGCCATCAGTATAGCGGGAGGGTACACAGATACGCAGTATTTT. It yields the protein CAISIAGGYTDTQYF.

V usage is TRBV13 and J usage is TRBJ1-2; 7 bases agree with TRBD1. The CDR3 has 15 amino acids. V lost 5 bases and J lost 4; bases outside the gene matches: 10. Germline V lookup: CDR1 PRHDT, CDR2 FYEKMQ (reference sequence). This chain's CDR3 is CASSTLQGGVYGYTF. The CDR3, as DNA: TGTGCCAGCAGCACACTGCAGGGGGGAGTCTATGGCTACACCTTC.

The CDR3 coding sequence is TGTGCCAGCTCACCACTTGGGGGACAGTACAATGAGCAGTTCTTC. It codes for CASSPLGGQYNEQFF. The rearrangement joins TRBV18 to TRBJ2-1, with 7 nucleotides matching TRBD1. The CDR3 totals 15 residues. The trim removed 1 base at V and 4 bases at J, leaving 4 bases unmatched. CDR1 is KGHSH, CDR2 LQKENI, per germline.

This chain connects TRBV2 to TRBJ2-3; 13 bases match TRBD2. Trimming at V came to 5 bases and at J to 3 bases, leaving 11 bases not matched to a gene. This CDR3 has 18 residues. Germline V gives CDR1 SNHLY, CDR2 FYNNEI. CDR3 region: CASSSEWTSGSVTDTQYF. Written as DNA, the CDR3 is TGTGCCAGCAGTTCTGAATGGACTAGCGGGAGTGTAACAGATACGCAGTATTTT. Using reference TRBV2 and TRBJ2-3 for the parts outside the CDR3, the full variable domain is EPEVTQTPSHQVTQMGQEVILRCVPISNHLYFYWYRQILGQKVEFLVSFYNNEISEKSEIFDDQFSVERPDGSNFTLKIRSTKLEDSAMYFCASSSEWTSGSVTDTQYFGPGTRLTVL.

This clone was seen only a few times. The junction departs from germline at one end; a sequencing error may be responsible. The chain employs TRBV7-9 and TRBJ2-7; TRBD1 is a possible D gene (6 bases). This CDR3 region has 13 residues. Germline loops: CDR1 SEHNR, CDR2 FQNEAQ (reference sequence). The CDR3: CSSSLLERGEQYF. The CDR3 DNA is TGTTCCAGCAGCTTACTGGAGAGGGGGGAGCAGTACTTC.

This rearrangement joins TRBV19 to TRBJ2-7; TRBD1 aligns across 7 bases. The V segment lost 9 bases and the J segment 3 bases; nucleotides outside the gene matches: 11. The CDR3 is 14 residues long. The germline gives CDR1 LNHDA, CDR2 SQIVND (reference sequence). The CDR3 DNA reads TGTGCCAGCAACGAGGGCGCAGGGGGCTACGAGCAGTACTTC. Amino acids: CASNEGAGGYEQYF. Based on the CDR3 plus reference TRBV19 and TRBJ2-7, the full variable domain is DGGITQSPKYLFRKEGQNVTLSCEQNLNHDAMYWYRQDPGQGLRLIYYSQIVNDFQKGDIAEGYSVSREKKESFPLTVTSAQKNPTAFYLCASNEGAGGYEQYFGPGTRLTVT.

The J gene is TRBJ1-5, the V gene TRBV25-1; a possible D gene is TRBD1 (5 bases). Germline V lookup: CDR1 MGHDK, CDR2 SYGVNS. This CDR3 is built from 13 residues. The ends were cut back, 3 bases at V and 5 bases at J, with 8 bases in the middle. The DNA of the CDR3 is TGTGCCAGCAGTGATCAGGGTTATCAGCCCCAGCATTTT. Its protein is CASSDQGYQPQHF. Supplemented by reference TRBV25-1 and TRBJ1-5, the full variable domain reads EADIYQTPRYLVIGTGKKITLECSQTMGHDKMYWYQQDPGMELHLIHYSYGVNSTEKGDLSSESTVSRIRTEHFPLTLESARPSHTSQYLCASSDQGYQPQHFGDGTRLSIL.

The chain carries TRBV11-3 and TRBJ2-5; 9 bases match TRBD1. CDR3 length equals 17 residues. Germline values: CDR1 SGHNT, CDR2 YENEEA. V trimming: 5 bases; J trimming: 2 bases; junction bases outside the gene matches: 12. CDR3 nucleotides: TGTGCCAGCAGCCAGGGACAGGGTCTGTCGGGGCAAGAGACCCAGTACTTC. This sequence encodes CASSQGQGLSGQETQYF.

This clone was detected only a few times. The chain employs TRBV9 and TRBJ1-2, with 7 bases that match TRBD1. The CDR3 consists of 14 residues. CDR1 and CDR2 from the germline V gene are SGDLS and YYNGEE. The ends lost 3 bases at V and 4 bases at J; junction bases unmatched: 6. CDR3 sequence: CASSGTTGAYGYTF. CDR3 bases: TGTGCCAGCAGCGGAACAACAGGGGCCTATGGCTACACCTTC.

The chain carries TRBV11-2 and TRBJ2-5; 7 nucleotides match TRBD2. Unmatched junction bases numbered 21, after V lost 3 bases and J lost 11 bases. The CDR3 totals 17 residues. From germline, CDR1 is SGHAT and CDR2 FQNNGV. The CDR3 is CASSFQASGTARWGQYF. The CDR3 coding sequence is TGTGCCAGCAGCTTCCAGGCCAGCGGGACGGCTCGTTGGGGGCAGTACTTC.

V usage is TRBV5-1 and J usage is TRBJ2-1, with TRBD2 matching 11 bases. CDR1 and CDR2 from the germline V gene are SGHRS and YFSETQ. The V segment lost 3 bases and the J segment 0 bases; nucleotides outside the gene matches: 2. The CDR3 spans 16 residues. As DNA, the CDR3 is TGCGCCAGCAGCTGGCTAGCGGGGGGCTCCTACAATGAGCAGTTCTTC. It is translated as CASSWLAGGSYNEQFF. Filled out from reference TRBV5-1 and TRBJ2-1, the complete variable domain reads KAGVTQTPRYLIKTRGQQVTLSCSPISGHRSVSWYQQTPGQGLQFLFEYFSETQRNKGNFPGRFSGRQFSNSRSEMNVSTLELGDSALYLCASSWLAGGSYNEQFFGPGTRLTVL.

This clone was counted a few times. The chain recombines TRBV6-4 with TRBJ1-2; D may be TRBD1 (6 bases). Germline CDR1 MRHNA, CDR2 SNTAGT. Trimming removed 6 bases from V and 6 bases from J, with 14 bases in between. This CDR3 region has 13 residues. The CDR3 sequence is CASSPQGGNGYTF. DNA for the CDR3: TGTGCCAGCAGCCCACAGGGTGGAAATGGCTACACCTTC.

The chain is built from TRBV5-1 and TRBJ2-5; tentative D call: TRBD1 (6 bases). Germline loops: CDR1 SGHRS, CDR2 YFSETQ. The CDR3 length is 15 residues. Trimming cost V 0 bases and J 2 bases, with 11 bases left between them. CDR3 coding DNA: TGCGCCAGCAGCTTGGGGGACACAGTTCAAGAGACCCAGTACTTC. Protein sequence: CASSLGDTVQETQYF.

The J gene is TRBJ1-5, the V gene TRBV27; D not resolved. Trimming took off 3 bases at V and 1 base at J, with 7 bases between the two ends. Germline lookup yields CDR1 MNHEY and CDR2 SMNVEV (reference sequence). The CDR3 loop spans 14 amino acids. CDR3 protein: CASSFRYSNQPQHF. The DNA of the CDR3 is TGTGCCAGCAGTTTCCGGTACAGCAATCAGCCCCAGCATTTT.

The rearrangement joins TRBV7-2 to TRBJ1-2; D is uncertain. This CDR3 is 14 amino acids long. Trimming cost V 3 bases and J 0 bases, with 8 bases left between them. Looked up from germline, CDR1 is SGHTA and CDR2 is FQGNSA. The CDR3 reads CASSLRDSNYGYTF. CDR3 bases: TGTGCCAGCAGCTTGAGAGATTCTAACTATGGCTACACCTTC. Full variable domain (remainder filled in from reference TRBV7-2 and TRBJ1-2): GAGVSQSPSNKVTEKGKDVELRCDPISGHTALYWYRQSLGQGLEFLIYFQGNSAPDKSGLPSDRFSAERTGGSVSTLTIQRTQQEDSAVYLCASSLRDSNYGYTFGSGTRLTVV.

The CDR3 loop is CASSVAGLAGDHEQFF. CDR3 nucleotide sequence: TGTGCCAGCAGCGTAGCGGGACTAGCGGGAGATCATGAGCAGTTCTTC. The chain joins TRBV9 to TRBJ2-1; TRBD2 aligns across 14 bases. Germline CDR1 reads SGDLS; CDR2 reads YYNGEE. Trimming took 0 bases from V and 8 from J; bases not matched to a gene: 4. CDR3 size: 16 residues.

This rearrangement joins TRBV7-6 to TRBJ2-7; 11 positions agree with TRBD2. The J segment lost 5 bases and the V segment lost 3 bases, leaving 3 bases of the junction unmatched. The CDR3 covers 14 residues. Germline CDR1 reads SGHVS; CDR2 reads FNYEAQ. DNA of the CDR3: TGTGCCAGCAGCTTCACTAGCGGGAGCGACGAGCAGTACTTC. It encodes CASSFTSGSDEQYF. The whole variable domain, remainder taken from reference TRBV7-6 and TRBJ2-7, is GAGVSQSPRYKVTKRGQDVALRCDPISGHVSLYWYRQALGQGPEFLTYFNYEAQQDKSGLPNDRFSAERPEGSISTLTIQRTEQRDSAMYRCASSFTSGSDEQYFGPGTRLTVT.

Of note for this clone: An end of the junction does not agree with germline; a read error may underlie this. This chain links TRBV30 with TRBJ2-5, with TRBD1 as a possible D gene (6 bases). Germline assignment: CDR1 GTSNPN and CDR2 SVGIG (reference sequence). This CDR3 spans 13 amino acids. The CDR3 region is CALTDRYQGTQYF. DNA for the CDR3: TGTGCCCTAACAGACAGGTACCAAGGGACCCAGTACTTC.

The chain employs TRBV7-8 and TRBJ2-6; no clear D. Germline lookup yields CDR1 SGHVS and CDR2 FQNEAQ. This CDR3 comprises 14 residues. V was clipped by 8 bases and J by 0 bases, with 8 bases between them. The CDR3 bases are TGTGCCAGCGGAGACGGCTCTGGGGCCAACGTCCTGACTTTC. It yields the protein CASGDGSGANVLTF.

The CDR3 region is CATSSDRQGWQPQHF. CDR3 bases: TGTGCCACCAGCAGTGATCGACAGGGGTGGCAGCCCCAGCATTTT. The chain recombines TRBV15 with TRBJ1-5, with TRBD1 identical over 8 bases. J lost 7 bases, V lost 3 bases, and 8 bases had no gene match. The CDR3 is 15 residues long. Per germline, CDR1 LNHNV and CDR2 YYDKDF (reference sequence).